The clone carrying this T cell receptor (beta chain) was seen only once. This entry belongs to a study of patients and donors after allogeneic stem cell transplantation. TCRdb independently ran MiXCR on the RT-PCR reads; one entry per CDR3 protein. The sample lists about 110,000 distinct CDR3 sequences; around 38% were seen once. CDR1 and CDR2 from the germline V gene are SGHKS and YYEKEE (reference sequence). The CDR3 covers 14 residues. Between the trimmed V and J ends, which lost 7 bases and 3 bases, there was a span of 13 bases. What was sequenced was blood, either unsorted or a sorted T cell fraction (not recorded which). This sequence originates from a human donor who was either an allogeneic HSCT recipient or a stem cell or donor lymphocyte infusion donor (not recorded which). It is not recorded whose cells these are; they may come from a transplant donor. The rearrangement uses TRBV5-5 and TRBJ2-2, with a tentative D call TRBD2 (6 bases). CDR3 sequence (DNA): TGTGCCAGCCTCCGCGGGGAGTACACCGGGGAGCTGTTTTTT. Residues: CASLRGEYTGELFF.